This T cell receptor beta chain comes out of a study of response to subunit inactivated influenza vaccine. Whole-study results and caveats: Every seasonal influenza vaccination brings in few new T cells, the authors suggested.

On this clonotype: Antigen: not known.

Via MiXCR, TCRdb re-called the RT-PCR reads, giving one row per CDR3 protein. The table shows 650,000 or so distinct CDR3 sequences, with 13% to 15% occurring only once. The V end lost 6 bases, the J end lost 0 bases, and 9 bases lay between the germline ends. Germline loops: CDR1 MNHEY, CDR2 SVGEGT. This CDR3 has 14 residues. The chain couples TRBV6-2 or TRBV6-3 to TRBJ1-3; possibly TRBD1 for D (5 bases). The specimen was PBMCs from blood, collected less than 15 days before vaccination. The receptor comes from a man aged 45-65 years who received an inactivated influenza vaccine. The CDR3 here is CASRGPSSGNTIYF. CDR3 coding DNA: TGTGCCAGCAGGGGGCCGAGCTCTGGAAACACCATATATTTT.